These 32 T cell receptor beta chains originate from one sample sequenced in a study of T cell repertoires in cytomegalovirus infection. TCRdb re-derived calls from the reads in MiXCR, one entry per CDR3 protein. Among 350,000 to 550,000 distinct CDR3 sequences listed, about 33% were seen once. The specimen sequenced was PBMCs. The receptors were gathered from a human donor in good health (CMV status not recorded). Some clones in this sample may be carry-over from other donors' samples.

Concerning this clonotype itself: A much larger clone lies a single base off, so this may be a read error. The CDR3 bases are TGTGCCAGCAGCCGAATGGCAGGGCCCCACGAGCAGTACTTC. Protein product: CASSRMAGPHEQYF. The V and J genes are TRBV7-8 and TRBJ2-7; TRBD1 might be the D (5 bases). Trimming took 5 bases from V and 5 from J, leaving 16 bases between them. CDR1 is SGHVS, CDR2 FQNEAQ, per germline. The CDR3 runs to 14 residues.

This rearrangement joins TRBV7-4 to TRBJ2-3; D call uncertain. Germline lookup yields CDR1 SGHVT and CDR2 SQSDAQ. V gave up 3 bases and J gave up 4 bases, with 17 bases separating them. This CDR3 has 16 amino acids. This CDR3 is CASSFPAISSADTQYF. The CDR3 DNA follows: TGTGCCAGCAGCTTCCCCGCGATTAGCTCGGCAGATACGCAGTATTTT.

This clonotype was counted a single time. A junction end diverges from the germline sequence, so it may reflect a read error. The V call is TRBV7-2, the J call TRBJ2-1; no clear D. CDR1 SGHTA and CDR2 FQGNSA come from the germline V gene. This CDR3 region has 11 residues. CDR3 in amino acids: CASSSYNEHFF. The CDR3 region has the DNA TGTGCCAGCAGTTCCTACAATGAGCATTTCTTC.

This clonotype was counted between two and nine times. The chain carries TRBV7-2 and TRBJ2-3, with D maybe TRBD2 (5 bases). The germline V gene encodes CDR1 SGHTA and CDR2 FQGNSA. CDR3 length equals 17 residues. Trimming took 4 bases from V and 4 from J, leaving 21 bases between them. In nucleotides, the CDR3 is TGTGCCAGCAGCTCCACTAGACATCGTATAATACCAGATACGCAGTATTTT. As protein: CASSSTRHRIIPDTQYF.

The sample holds a few counts of this clonotype. DNA of the CDR3: TGTGCCAGCAGCAGGGGGTCTAGCGTAGGCTACGAGCAGTACTTC. It codes for CASSRGSSVGYEQYF. This rearrangement joins TRBV5-6 to TRBJ2-7; D possibly uses TRBD1 or TRBD2 (6 bases each). Trimming pared 4 bases from V and 3 bases from J, leaving 17 bases between. CDR3 length: 15 amino acids. Germline CDR1 is SGHDT and CDR2 is YYEEEE.

The table lists this clonotype with a few counts. The CDR3 is CASSPEGPGNSPLHF. The CDR3 bases are TGTGCCAGCAGCCCAGAGGGGCCTGGAAATTCACCCCTCCACTTT. The chain is built from TRBV7-8 and TRBJ1-6; D is perhaps TRBD1 (5 bases). Germline V lookup: CDR1 SGHVS, CDR2 FQNEAQ. This CDR3 comprises 15 residues. Trimming shortened V by 5 bases and J by 7 bases, and 15 bases separated the two germline ends.

The rearrangement uses TRBV7-8 and TRBJ1-5; D remains ambiguous. CDR1 and CDR2 from the germline V gene are SGHVS and FQNEAQ. The CDR3 contains 12 residues. Trimming took off 5 bases at V and 10 bases at J, with 12 bases between the two ends. The CDR3 region has the DNA TGTGCCAGCAGCGCGGTGCAGGCCCCCCAGCATTTT. It yields the protein CASSAVQAPQHF.

The table lists this clonotype with a few counts. The chain employs TRBV6-2 or TRBV6-3 and TRBJ2-5; TRBD2 aligns across 8 bases. Germline-derived CDR1 and CDR2 are MNHEY and SVGEGT. Trimming at V came to 2 bases and at J to 2 bases, leaving 1 base not matched to a gene. This CDR3 has 14 residues. The CDR3 loop reads CASSYGTRQETQYF. As DNA, the CDR3 is TGTGCCAGCAGTTACGGGACTAGGCAAGAGACCCAGTACTTC.

The chain carries TRBV5-5 and TRBJ1-1; D is unclear. Germline V gene lookup returns CDR1 SGHKS and CDR2 YYEKEE (reference sequence). V shed 3 bases and J shed 3 bases, with 9 bases lying between them. The CDR3 consists of 13 residues. CDR3 protein: CASSWSVDTEAFF. The CDR3 coding sequence is TGTGCCAGCAGCTGGAGTGTTGACACTGAAGCTTTCTTT. The variable domain in full, completed from reference TRBV5-5 and TRBJ1-1, reads DAGVTQSPTHLIKTRGQQVTLRCSPISGHKSVSWYQQVLGQGPQFIFQYYEKEERGRGNFPDRFSARQFPNYSSELNVNALLLGDSALYLCASSWSVDTEAFFGQGTRLTVV.

This rearrangement joins TRBV20-1 to TRBJ2-7; 7 bases map to TRBD1. This CDR3 spans 14 amino acids. V trimming: 6 bases; J trimming: 0 bases; junction bases outside the gene matches: 8. Germline CDR1 and CDR2: DFQATT and SNEGSKA (reference sequence). The DNA for the CDR3 is TGCAGTGCCCAGGACAGGTTGAACTCCTACGAGCAGTACTTC. Translating it yields CSAQDRLNSYEQYF.

This clonotype came up a few times. The J gene is TRBJ2-1, the V gene TRBV2; 10 positions match TRBD2. The junction had 13 bases not matched to a gene; V was cut back by 3 bases and J by 8 bases. CDR3 size: 17 residues. Germline CDR1 SNHLY, CDR2 FYNNEI. CDR3 nucleotide sequence: TGTGCCAGCAGTGAGATCCTAGCGGGGGCCTCTGGGGATGAGCAGTTCTTC. It encodes CASSEILAGASGDEQFF. Looking up the rest from reference TRBV2 and TRBJ2-1 gives the full variable domain: EPEVTQTPSHQVTQMGQEVILRCVPISNHLYFYWYRQILGQKVEFLVSFYNNEISEKSEIFDDQFSVERPDGSNFTLKIRSTKLEDSAMYFCASSEILAGASGDEQFFGPGTRLTVL.

Of note for this clonotype: One end of the junction fails to match germline, which may point to a read error. The J gene is TRBJ2-3, the V gene TRBV7-2; perhaps TRBD2 as D (5 bases). Germline V lookup: CDR1 SGHTA, CDR2 FQGNSA. The CDR3 loop spans 14 amino acids. The CDR3 sequence: CASSLGPSTYTQYF. DNA for the CDR3: TGTGCCAGCAGCTTGGGTCCTAGCACATATACGCAGTATTTT.

This clonotype was picked up a small number of times. CDR3 coding DNA: TGTGCCAGTAGTATGGCGCTAGCGGGGGCACTCCAAGAGACCCAGTACTTC. It yields the protein CASSMALAGALQETQYF. The rearrangement links TRBV19 to TRBJ2-5; 10 bases are shared with TRBD2. V was pared by 3 bases and J by 1 base, with 8 bases of the junction left unmatched. CDR3 length equals 17 residues. In germline, CDR1 is LNHDA, CDR2 SQIVND (reference sequence).

The V gene is TRBV5-6, the J gene TRBJ2-6; D call uncertain. Germline assignment: CDR1 SGHDT and CDR2 YYEEEE. The CDR3 spans 13 residues. With 5 bases removed from V and 4 bases from J, the gap between germline ends came to 7 bases. CDR3 bases: TGTGCCAGCAGTGAAAGCGGGGCCAACGTCCTGACTTTC. Translation gives CASSESGANVLTF.

The gene calls are TRBV11-2 and TRBJ2-1, with D possibly matching TRBD2 (6 bases). CDR1 is SGHAT, CDR2 FQNNGV, per germline. V was clipped by 0 bases and J by 0 bases, with 18 bases between them. This CDR3 comprises 19 residues. CDR3 nucleotide sequence: TGTGCCAGCAGCTTAGATTGGGAACAAGCGGGCGCCTCCTACAATGAGCAGTTCTTC. This gives the protein CASSLDWEQAGASYNEQFF.

For this clonotype: Lacking the conserved final phenylalanine or tryptophan, this CDR3 likely reflects a read error. The chain couples TRBV4-2 to TRBJ1-2, with D perhaps TRBD1 (5 bases). This CDR3 contains 16 residues. V shed 1 base and J shed 8 bases, with 20 bases lying between them. CDR1 and CDR2 from the germline V gene are LGHNA and YNFKEQ. CDR3 amino acids: CASSQAPAEGSYGYTL. The CDR3 region has the DNA TGTGCCAGCAGCCAAGCTCCTGCGGAGGGGTCGTACGGCTACACCTTA.

The sample holds a few counts of this clonotype. The chain uses TRBV7-4 and TRBJ2-1; perhaps TRBD2 as D (6 bases). From germline, CDR1 is SGHVT and CDR2 SQSDAQ. V dropped 5 bases and J dropped 8 bases, with 16 bases sitting between them. This CDR3 is built from 14 residues. The CDR3 nucleotides are TGTGCCAGCAGCCAAGGGAGGCTAGCTGATGAGCAGTTCTTC. This translates into CASSQGRLADEQFF.

The chain uses TRBV10-3 and TRBJ1-2; tentatively, D is TRBD1 (6 bases). CDR1 and CDR2 (germline): ENHRY, SYGVKD. The V gene lost 6 bases and the J gene lost 7 bases, with 12 bases spanning the gap. The CDR3 totals 12 residues. In DNA, the CDR3 is TGTGCCATCAGCCGGGCAGGGGTTGGCTACACCTTC. It specifies CAISRAGVGYTF.

This clonotype was seen a few times. The chain couples TRBV6-2 or TRBV6-3 to TRBJ2-7; 7 nucleotides line up with TRBD1. V trimming: 4 bases; J trimming: 0 bases; junction bases outside the gene matches: 9. The CDR3 totals 16 residues. Looked up from germline, CDR1 is MNHEY and CDR2 is SVGEGT. This CDR3 is CASSSLGRGHSYEQYF. The CDR3 region has the DNA TGTGCCAGCAGTTCTCTAGGTAGGGGGCACTCCTACGAGCAGTACTTC.

This clonotype was counted a few times. The chain carries TRBV28 and TRBJ1-4; TRBD1 is a possible D gene (6 bases). This CDR3 is 16 amino acids long. Germline V gene sequence: CDR1 MDHEN, CDR2 SYDVKM. Trimming pared 5 bases from V and 8 bases from J, leaving 21 bases between. CDR3 sequence reads: CASSSPGTLQGEKLFF. The CDR3 DNA sequence: TGTGCCAGCAGTAGTCCCGGGACACTTCAGGGCGAAAAACTGTTTTTT.

At least ten counts were recorded for this clonotype. CDR3 loop: CASSFGVGETQYF. In nucleotides, the CDR3 is TGTGCCAGCAGTTTTGGAGTCGGGGAGACCCAGTACTTC. The chain has TRBV12-3 or TRBV12-4 and TRBJ2-5; D call uncertain. V was clipped by 3 bases and J by 5 bases, with 10 bases between them. The CDR3 runs 13 residues.

This rearrangement joins TRBV25-1 to TRBJ1-6, with 7 bases that match TRBD1. CDR3 length: 13 residues. V lost 5 bases to trimming and J lost 9 bases; unmatched junction nucleotides: 4. Germline-derived CDR1 and CDR2 are MGHDK and SYGVNS. The CDR3 sequence: CASSRDRVSPLHF. The CDR3 DNA is TGTGCCAGCAGTAGAGACAGGGTTTCACCCCTCCACTTT.

This chain uses TRBV6-5 with TRBJ2-4; 8 nucleotides match TRBD1. V dropped 4 bases and J dropped 8; count of bases not matched to a gene: 4. Germline CDR1 reads MNHEY; CDR2 reads SVGAGI. CDR3 size: 13 residues. The CDR3 protein is CASSSTGGYIQYF. The CDR3 DNA is TGTGCCAGCAGTTCTACAGGGGGTTACATTCAGTACTTC.

This clonotype has just a few counts. The gene calls are TRBV12-3 or TRBV12-4 and TRBJ2-2; TRBD2 matches 9 bases. The CDR3 sequence is 16 residues long. The junction had 7 bases not matched to a gene; V was cut back by 6 bases and J by 2 bases. The CDR3 loop reads CASRPRLAANTGELFF. Written as DNA, the CDR3 is TGTGCCAGCAGACCCCGACTAGCGGCAAACACCGGGGAGCTGTTTTTT.

Of note for this clonotype: A much larger clone sits a single nucleotide away, making a read error possible. CDR3 protein: CATSDGGSYEQYF. CDR3 DNA sequence: TGTGCCACCAGTGATGGAGGGTCCTACGAGCAGTACTTC. This chain uses TRBV24-1 with TRBJ2-7, with D possibly matching TRBD2 (6 bases). Per the germline V gene, CDR1 is KGHDR and CDR2 is SFDVKD. The germline V and J ends were trimmed by 3 bases and 1 base, with 6 bases remaining between them. The CDR3 spans 13 residues.

A few counts support this clonotype. V gene TRBV19 combines with J gene TRBJ1-2, with a tentative D call TRBD1 (6 bases). The CDR3 length is 14 residues. V shed 3 bases and J shed 8 bases, with 16 bases lying between them. Looked up from germline, CDR1 is LNHDA and CDR2 is SQIVND (reference sequence). CDR3 nucleotide sequence: TGTGCCAGTAGTATCAGTGGACAGAATGGAGGCTACACCTTC. Amino acid sequence: CASSISGQNGGYTF.

The chain recombines TRBV27 with TRBJ2-3; 13 positions match TRBD2. Germline V gene lookup returns CDR1 MNHEY and CDR2 SMNVEV (reference sequence). V lost 6 bases to trimming and J lost 6 bases; unmatched junction nucleotides: 12. The CDR3 covers 17 residues. Here the CDR3 DNA reads TGTGCCAGCAGCCAACTTGGACTAGCGGGGGCTCCCGATACGCAGTATTTT. Translating gives CASSQLGLAGAPDTQYF.

The V call is TRBV7-2, the J call TRBJ2-2; D may be TRBD1 or TRBD2 (6 bases each). CDR1 and CDR2 from the germline V gene are SGHTA and FQGNSA. With 3 bases removed from V and 6 bases from J, the gap between germline ends came to 14 bases. This CDR3 comprises 15 residues. The CDR3 loop reads CASSFDTGRPGELFF. The CDR3 DNA follows: TGTGCCAGCAGCTTCGATACAGGGAGGCCCGGGGAGCTGTTTTTT.

The sample holds many counts of this clonotype. V is TRBV7-2 and J is TRBJ2-1, with D perhaps matching TRBD2 (5 bases). This CDR3 region has 16 residues. Germline values: CDR1 SGHTA, CDR2 FQGNSA. The V gene lost 5 bases and the J gene lost 0 bases, with 14 bases spanning the gap. The CDR3 coding sequence is TGTGCCAGCAGCCACAACGGGGTGAGCTCCTACAATGAGCAGTTCTTC. As protein: CASSHNGVSSYNEQFF. The full variable domain, its missing parts supplied by reference TRBV7-2 and TRBJ2-1, is GAGVSQSPSNKVTEKGKDVELRCDPISGHTALYWYRQSLGQGLEFLIYFQGNSAPDKSGLPSDRFSAERTGGSVSTLTIQRTQQEDSAVYLCASSHNGVSSYNEQFFGPGTRLTVL.

In this sample, this clonotype turned up many times. The rearrangement uses TRBV20-1 and TRBJ1-2, with D uncertain. This CDR3 has 13 amino acids. Germline CDR1 DFQATT, CDR2 SNEGSKA (reference sequence). Trimming cost V 0 bases and J 2 bases, with 7 bases left between them. Here the CDR3 DNA reads TGCAGTGCTAGAGATACGGGGAACTATGGCTACACCTTC. Protein product: CSARDTGNYGYTF.

This sequence joins TRBV7-6 and TRBJ2-7, with 11 bases matching TRBD2. After removal of 2 bases from V and 3 bases from J, the junction contained 3 bases not matched to a gene. The CDR3 is 15 amino acids. CDR1 is SGHVS, CDR2 FNYEAQ, per germline. This CDR3 reads CASSLTSGGVYEQYF. The CDR3 nucleotides are TGTGCCAGCAGCTTAACTAGCGGGGGAGTCTACGAGCAGTACTTC.

This clonotype has ten or more counts. The chain recombines TRBV7-2 with TRBJ2-5; D is unresolved. Germline assignment: CDR1 SGHTA and CDR2 FQGNSA. The CDR3 is made up of 13 amino acids. V shed 5 bases and J shed 1 base, with 8 bases lying between them. As DNA, the CDR3 is TGTGCCAGCAGCGTCGGAGTCCAAGAGACCCAGTACTTC. It yields the protein CASSVGVQETQYF. The whole variable domain, remainder taken from reference TRBV7-2 and TRBJ2-5, is GAGVSQSPSNKVTEKGKDVELRCDPISGHTALYWYRQSLGQGLEFLIYFQGNSAPDKSGLPSDRFSAERTGGSVSTLTIQRTQQEDSAVYLCASSVGVQETQYFGPGTRLLVL.